Listed below are T cell receptor beta chains from one sample, sequenced in a study of shared clonotypes between healthy human individuals. Some clones are missing from TCRdb's copy, which holds only in-frame ones; the method was immunoSEQ multiplex PCR. The sample shows around 1.5 million clones, 95% to 99% of them seen only once. The sample consisted of naive CD4+ T cells sorted from blood. The receptors shown here come from a man under 40 in good health. Both conserved end residues are part of each CDR3. D genes are given only for firm matches. Clone size is given for some rows only: seen once, a few or many times, or a class if the clone is expanded.

clone_size	v_call	j_call	d_call	cdr3_nt	cdr3_aa
-	TRBV7-9	TRBJ2-7	TRBD1	TGTGCCAGCGGCCGGACAGGGAGTGCCGAGCAGTACTTC	CASGRTGSAEQYF
-	TRBV6-4	TRBJ2-7	TRBD2	TGTGCCAGCAGTGCCTCTAGCGGGATCCCCTACGAGCAGTACTTC	CASSASSGIPYEQYF
-	TRBV19	TRBJ1-2	-	TGTGCCAGTAGTATACGGGGGCAAAATATCTATGGCTACACCTTC	CASSIRGQNIYGYTF
-	TRBV2	TRBJ1-4	TRBD1	TGTGCCAGCAGGGGGACAGGGGGGAGTGAAAAACTGTTTTTT	CASRGTGGSEKLFF
-	TRBV6-5	TRBJ2-7	-	TGTGCCAGCAGTTACCTCGGCTGCTACGAGCAGTACTTC	CASSYLGCYEQYF
-	TRBV5-1	TRBJ1-1	TRBD1	TGCGCCAGCAGCTTGACCAGGGGGACGTCTGAAGCTTTCTTT	CASSLTRGTSEAFF
-	TRBV4-1	TRBJ1-5	-	TGCGCCAGCAGCCAAGAACCCCCAGGAATGAATCAGCCCCAGCATTTT	CASSQEPPGMNQPQHF
-	TRBV2	TRBJ1-5	-	TGTGCCAGCACCCGGGACATTGATCAGCCCCAGCATTTT	CASTRDIDQPQHF
-	TRBV6-1	TRBJ2-7	TRBD1	TGTGCCAGCAGTGTAGGAGGGAGACAGGGGGCTTACGAGCAGTACTTC	CASSVGGRQGAYEQYF
-	TRBV5-1	TRBJ1-1	TRBD1	TGCGCCAGCAGCTTCGGGGACAGAGTGAACACTGAAGCTTTCTTT	CASSFGDRVNTEAFF
once	TRBV6-5	TRBJ1-2	-	TGTGCCAGCAGGTCCCCCGGGACATGGGGAGGTGGCTACACCTTC	CASRSPGTWGGGYTF
-	TRBV18	TRBJ2-6	-	TGTGCCAGCACCCAAGCAGCTGGGGCCAACGTCCTGACTTTC	CASTQAAGANVLTF
-	TRBV5-1	TRBJ1-4	-	TGCGCCAGCAGCTACCCGGGACATTCTGAAAAACTGTTTTTT	CASSYPGHSEKLFF
-	TRBV7-8	TRBJ1-1	-	TGTGCCAGCAGCTCACGGGACGGGATTAGCCCTGAAGCTTTCTTT	CASSSRDGISPEAFF
-	TRBV28	TRBJ1-1	-	TGTGCCAGCTTGTTAGGAGGAGACACTGAAGCTTTCTTT	CASLLGGDTEAFF
-	TRBV5-4	TRBJ2-5	-	TGTGCCAGCAGCTTGGTTAGCGAAGAGACCCAGTACTTC	CASSLVSEETQYF
-	TRBV19	TRBJ1-2	TRBD1	TGTGCCAGTAGTCCCCGACAGGGGGTAAACTATGGCTACACCTTC	CASSPRQGVNYGYTF
-	TRBV5-4	TRBJ2-1	-	TGTGCCAGCAGCCGGACTGAGAACAATGAGCAGTTCTTC	CASSRTENNEQFF
-	TRBV7-9	TRBJ1-2	-	TGTGCCAGCAGCCCGGGTCTCTATGGCTACACCTTC	CASSPGLYGYTF
-	TRBV9	TRBJ2-5	TRBD2	TGTGCCAGCAGCGTTACTAGCGTAGAGACCCAGTACTTC	CASSVTSVETQYF
-	TRBV27	TRBJ2-1	-	TGTGCCAGCAGCCCCGGGACTTCCTACAATGAGCAGTTCTTC	CASSPGTSYNEQFF
-	TRBV5-1	TRBJ2-3	-	TGCGCCAGCAGCTTTACGGGAGACTCAGATACGCAGTATTTT	CASSFTGDSDTQYF
-	TRBV7-2	TRBJ2-5	-	TGTGCCAGCAGCCCCGGGACTGTAGGCCCCGGAGAGACCCAGTACTTC	CASSPGTVGPGETQYF
once	TRBV7-2	TRBJ2-1	TRBD2	TGTGCCAGCAGCCCCCCGGGGCTAGCGGGGAATGAGCAGTTCTTC	CASSPPGLAGNEQFF
-	TRBV7-6	TRBJ2-6	-	TGTGCCAGCAGCCTAGGGGGCTCTGGGGCCAACGTCCTGACTTTC	CASSLGGSGANVLTF
-	TRBV10-2	TRBJ2-1	TRBD2	TGCGCCAGCAGTGAGATGAGCGGGAGGGCCTATGAGCAGTTCTTC	CASSEMSGRAYEQFF
-	TRBV28	TRBJ1-1	-	TGTGCCAGCAGTTTAAACCGGCAACACAAAGCTTTCTTT	CASSLNRQHKAFF
-	TRBV5-6	TRBJ2-7	TRBD1	TGTGCCAGCAGCCAGGACAGGGGTCACGAGCAGTACTTC	CASSQDRGHEQYF
-	TRBV6-6	TRBJ1-2	-	TGTGCCAGTGACGGGAACTATGGCTACACCTTC	CASDGNYGYTF
-	TRBV5-4	TRBJ1-2	-	TGTGCCAGCAGCCCTGGCCCGGGGAGTCTATATGGCTACACCTTC	CASSPGPGSLYGYTF